This record concerns one TCR beta chain sequence. Its antigen specificity is not known. No much larger clone exists at a distance of one base, and base qualities are not known. This specimen belongs to a study of blood T cell repertoires in COVID-19 (dated by TCRdb to about 2020). With regard to the full study: Samples from collaborators originated in the United States, Italy and Spain and spanned both the acute and convalescent phases of COVID-19. The material from the prospective study consisted of cDNA or gDNA derived from T cells, B-cell-depleted T cells, or PBMCs. The dataset comprised deeply sampled blood TCRbeta repertoires from subjects exposed to, actively infected with, or recovered from COVID-19. The repertoires were released in a freely available public database meant as a resource for research on the immune response to SARS-CoV-2. Samples came from the ongoing ImmuneRACE study (first 160 participants) plus 1,254 subjects from 6 global collaborators. Nearly every sample came with metadata listing a de-identified subject ID, COVID-19 status, age in years and sex. Where available, HLA class I and class II types were obtained from metadata supplied by the sample provider rather than from assay-based typing. Broader findings and caveats from the paper: Clinical and demographic metadata were provided uncurated, with the amount varying by source and participant.

TCRbeta CDR3 regions were amplified from genomic DNA by means of the immunoSEQ Assay, a bias-controlled multiplex PCR. From the authors' description of their analysis: Nucleated cell counts per sample were estimated from amplification of reference gene primers within the assay. To quantify the absolute abundance of each unique TCRbeta CDR3 rearrangement, sequence reads were collapsed and filtered. For each sample, productive Simpson clonality was calculated as the square root of Simpson's diversity index over productive rearrangements. The immuneACCESS repertoire file appears here via TCRdb, limited to in-frame rearrangements. These files lack a portion of the clones; in checked studies, under half of the deficit traces to unresolved V genes, and the cause of the others is not known. V and J calls and clone size are as listed in that table; D and trimming were resolved from the DNA. The sample table shows about 120,000 clones, and less than 90% are seen once. Of the sample, 2% to 2.5% is held by the ten largest clones.

Counted from cysteine to phenylalanine, this CDR3 has 16 amino acids. The kept DNA is CDR3 alone, 48 bases in frame from the first base. From the germline V gene, CDR1 is MNHEY and CDR2 is SVGAGI. V has 0 bases trimmed and J has 0 bases trimmed; junction bases matching no gene number 5. The collaborating institutions used their own protocols to collect whole blood in K2EDTA tubes. For TCRbeta analysis, collaborators shipped samples in one of three forms: frozen whole blood, isolated PBMCs, or DNA extracted from either of those sample types. This sequence uses TRBV6-5 and TRBJ2-7, and 7 junctional nucleotides match TRBD1. The sequencing input was peripheral blood. The source is a man aged 30 to 39 with acute or convalescent COVID-19. The CDR3 loop reads CASSYSTGDSSYEQYF. The DNA sequence reads TGTGCCAGCAGTTACTCGACTGGGGACAGCTCCTACGAGCAGTACTTC.